A single sample gave rise to the 31 T cell receptor beta chains below, sequenced in a study of shared T cell receptors in the human thymus (dated by TCRdb to 2020 to 2023). The library was obtained by the immunoSEQ multiplex PCR assay. TCRdb took over this immuneACCESS table, retaining in-frame rearrangements with V and J assigned. Such tables are incomplete; in checked studies, under half of the missing clones stem from an unresolved V gene, and the remainder is unexplained. The sample table shows 500,000 to 850,000 clones, and more than 75% are seen once. The ten largest clones take up more than 0.009% of the sample. The same sample was also used in a study of human thymus T cells.

Sequencing was performed on thymocytes. The receptor set was obtained from a boy less than two years old with a congenital heart defect. Donor details come from another sample of the same person, matched by shared clones.

The V and J genes are TRBV5-4 and TRBJ2-1, with 10 positions matching TRBD2. J was trimmed by 9 bases and V by 4 bases; bases with no gene match: 16. The CDR3 runs to 17 residues. Germline loops: CDR1 SGHNT, CDR2 YYREEE (reference sequence). CDR3 DNA: TGTGCCAGCAGCGACTGTCGAGCGGGGGGGCCCTCGACTGAGCAGTTCTTC. Protein sequence: CASSDCRAGGPSTEQFF.

The chain is built from TRBV5-4 and TRBJ2-1, with TRBD2 identical over 11 bases. This CDR3 is 15 amino acids long. V trimming: 3 bases; J trimming: 4 bases; junction bases outside the gene matches: 3. Per germline, CDR1 SGHNT and CDR2 YYREEE (reference sequence). The CDR3 protein is CASSSGTSGYNEQFF. For the CDR3, the DNA is TGTGCCAGCAGCTCTGGGACTAGCGGTTACAATGAGCAGTTCTTC.

The chain is built from TRBV28 and TRBJ2-7; D is perhaps TRBD1 (6 bases). The CDR3 loop spans 15 amino acids. Trimming took 6 bases from V and 0 from J, leaving 15 bases between them. Germline-derived CDR1 and CDR2 are MDHEN and SYDVKM. CDR3 protein: CASSKSDRSSYEQYF. The CDR3 region has the DNA TGTGCCAGCAGCAAATCCGACAGGAGCTCCTACGAGCAGTACTTC.

The chain joins TRBV7-9 to TRBJ1-1; TRBD1 aligns across 7 bases. The V segment lost 4 bases and the J segment 0 bases; nucleotides outside the gene matches: 5. Germline V gene data show CDR1 as SEHNR and CDR2 as FQNEAQ (reference sequence). This CDR3 region has 15 residues. This CDR3 reads CASSSGQKLNTEAFF. The DNA for the CDR3 is TGTGCCAGCAGCTCGGGACAGAAACTGAACACTGAAGCTTTCTTT. The full variable domain, its missing parts supplied by reference TRBV7-9 and TRBJ1-1, is DTGVSQNPRHKITKRGQNVTFRCDPISEHNRLYWYRQTLGQGPEFLTYFQNEAQLEKSRLLSDRFSAERPKGSFSTLEIQRTEQGDSAMYLCASSSGQKLNTEAFFGQGTRLTVV.

The genes are TRBV4-3 and TRBJ2-1, with 7 bases matching TRBD2. This CDR3 comprises 15 residues. Trimming removed 3 bases from V and 8 bases from J; junction bases left unmatched: 10. Germline assignment: CDR1 LGHNA and CDR2 YSLEER. The CDR3 is CASSHQGGGGHEQFF. CDR3 sequence (DNA): TGCGCCAGCAGCCACCAGGGTGGGGGGGGACATGAGCAGTTCTTC.

This clone was seen only once. The chain employs TRBV5-1 and TRBJ2-3, with TRBD2 as a possible D gene (5 bases). Germline V gives CDR1 SGHRS, CDR2 YFSETQ. This CDR3 has 16 residues. The V end lost 0 bases, the J end lost 2 bases, and 13 bases lay between the germline ends. CDR3 DNA sequence: TGCGCCAGCAGCTTGGTCGTCCGGGAAAACACAGATACGCAGTATTTT. It specifies CASSLVVRENTDTQYF. Based on the CDR3 plus reference TRBV5-1 and TRBJ2-3, the full variable domain is KAGVTQTPRYLIKTRGQQVTLSCSPISGHRSVSWYQQTPGQGLQFLFEYFSETQRNKGNFPGRFSGRQFSNSRSEMNVSTLELGDSALYLCASSLVVRENTDTQYFGPGTRLTVL.

This rearrangement joins TRBV9 to TRBJ2-2; the D gene is possibly TRBD2 (6 bases). Per the germline V gene, CDR1 is SGDLS and CDR2 is YYNGEE. Trimming pared 4 bases from V and 3 bases from J, leaving 19 bases between. The CDR3 totals 17 residues. CDR3 residues: CASSPICGGTHTGELFF. In DNA form, the CDR3 reads TGTGCCAGCAGCCCTATCTGTGGAGGGACCCACACCGGGGAGCTGTTTTTT.

V usage is TRBV7-3 and J usage is TRBJ2-3; 8 bases match TRBD2. Germline CDR1 is SGHTA and CDR2 is FQGTGA. This CDR3 is built from 16 residues. V was pared by 1 base and J by 2 bases, with 5 bases of the junction left unmatched. The CDR3 nucleotides read TGTGCCAGCAGCTTAAGCGGCGGGGGGACCACAGATACGCAGTATTTT. This sequence encodes CASSLSGGGTTDTQYF.

The chain links TRBV27 to TRBJ2-3, with 7 bases aligning to TRBD1. V lost 9 bases and J lost 0; bases outside the gene matches: 12. Germline values: CDR1 MNHEY, CDR2 SMNVEV (reference sequence). This CDR3 is 16 amino acids long. This CDR3 is CASLMSGTESTDTQYF. CDR3 bases: TGTGCCAGTCTCATGTCCGGGACAGAGAGCACAGATACGCAGTATTTT.

This CDR3 is CASSPSGQGAKDTQYF. The CDR3 nucleotides read TGTGCCAGTAGTCCGTCGGGACAGGGGGCCAAAGATACGCAGTATTTT. The gene calls are TRBV19 and TRBJ2-3; 12 bases are shared with TRBD1. Germline trimming cut 5 bases from V and 5 bases from J; bases unmatched to any gene: 8. CDR1 and CDR2 from the germline V gene are LNHDA and SQIVND (reference sequence). The CDR3 length is 16 residues.

The chain is built from TRBV28 and TRBJ2-3, with TRBD2 matching over 9 bases. Germline loops: CDR1 MDHEN, CDR2 SYDVKM. The trim removed 5 bases at V and 0 bases at J, leaving 9 bases unmatched. The CDR3 covers 17 residues. The CDR3 loop reads CASSPRAGGASTDTQYF. CDR3 in DNA: TGTGCCAGCAGTCCGAGAGCGGGGGGTGCTAGCACAGATACGCAGTATTTT.

The V and J genes are TRBV4-3 and TRBJ1-2, with 8 positions matching TRBD1. J lost 5 bases, V lost 1 base, and 9 bases had no gene match. CDR3 length equals 16 residues. Germline-derived CDR1 and CDR2 are LGHNA and YSLEER. Here the CDR3 reads CASSQVPGTGSYGYTF. For the CDR3, the DNA is TGCGCCAGCAGCCAAGTACCCGGGACAGGCAGTTATGGCTACACCTTC.

This chain joins TRBV25-1 and TRBJ2-1, with D possibly TRBD1 on 5 matching bases. V gave up 2 bases and J gave up 13 bases, with 9 bases separating them. Germline CDR1 MGHDK, CDR2 SYGVNS. The CDR3 length is 11 residues. The CDR3 spells CASSEGQGQFF. The CDR3 DNA sequence: TGTGCCAGCAGTGAAGGTCAGGGACAGTTCTTC.

The chain is built from TRBV20-1 and TRBJ1-1; possibly TRBD1 for D (5 bases). Trimming removed 3 bases at V and 8 bases at J, with 10 bases between. The CDR3 is 11 residues long. In germline, CDR1 is DFQATT, CDR2 SNEGSKA (reference sequence). CDR3 bases: TGCAGTGCTAGTTGGGGGGTCGAAGCTTTCTTT. Translated: CSASWGVEAFF.

The J gene is TRBJ1-5, the V gene TRBV6-5, with D unclear. Germline values: CDR1 MNHEY, CDR2 SVGAGI. This CDR3 is 14 amino acids long. Deletions cut 5 bases from V and 4 bases from J, with 12 bases between. Here the CDR3 reads CASSRGGINQPQHF. DNA of the CDR3: TGTGCCAGCAGTCGAGGAGGCATAAATCAGCCCCAGCATTTT.

This chain links TRBV7-9 with TRBJ1-5; D possibly corresponds to TRBD1 (5 bases). In germline, CDR1 is SEHNR, CDR2 FQNEAQ (reference sequence). This CDR3 comprises 15 residues. Deletions cut 5 bases from V and 3 bases from J, with 14 bases between. Written as DNA, the CDR3 is TGTGCCAGCAGCCGCGGGACTGCATTCAATCAGCCCCAGCATTTT. It encodes CASSRGTAFNQPQHF.

This chain uses TRBV28 with TRBJ1-6; no definite D call. CDR3 size: 18 residues. V lost 3 bases, J lost 2 bases, and 17 bases lay in between. The germline V gene encodes CDR1 MDHEN and CDR2 SYDVKM. CDR3 nucleotides: TGTGCCAGCAGTTTTGGGTACCGTGCTAGTGCCTATAATTCACCCCTCCACTTT. Translation gives CASSFGYRASAYNSPLHF.

This clone was counted once. The chain combines TRBV6-5 with TRBJ2-1; D may be TRBD1 (6 bases). The ends were cut back, 5 bases at V and 8 bases at J, with 19 bases in the middle. Germline V gene data show CDR1 as MNHEY and CDR2 as SVGAGI. The CDR3 is 15 residues long. The CDR3 loop is CASSPRPAGEHEQFF. CDR3 nucleotides: TGTGCCAGCAGTCCCCGCCCGGCAGGGGAGCATGAGCAGTTCTTC.

The chain carries TRBV4-1 and TRBJ1-2; 10 bases are a match to TRBD1. The CDR3 runs 15 residues. The J segment lost 7 bases and the V segment lost 0 bases, leaving 5 bases of the junction unmatched. CDR1 is MGHRA and CDR2 is YSYEKL in the germline V gene. The CDR3 DNA reads as TGCGCCAGCAGCCAAGATAGACAGGGGGCGCTTGGCTACACCTTC. Its protein product is CASSQDRQGALGYTF.

There are a few counts of this clone. The rearrangement uses TRBV6-1 and TRBJ2-4; D possibly corresponds to TRBD2 (5 bases). V was trimmed by 3 bases and J by 5 bases, leaving 11 bases between them. Germline V gene lookup returns CDR1 MNHNS and CDR2 SASEGT. The CDR3 extends over 14 amino acids. CDR3 residues: CASSDYPSQNIQYF. The CDR3 DNA reads as TGTGCCAGCAGTGACTACCCTAGCCAAAACATTCAGTACTTC.

The V gene is TRBV10-2, the J gene TRBJ2-2, with D unclear. The CDR3 has 14 residues. Trimming stripped 1 base from V and 6 bases from J, with 9 bases between. Per the germline V gene, CDR1 is WSHSY and CDR2 is SAAADI. This chain's CDR3 is CASSECLESGELFF. DNA of the CDR3: TGCGCCAGCAGTGAGTGTCTAGAGTCCGGGGAGCTGTTTTTT.

The rearrangement uses TRBV4-1 and TRBJ1-4, with TRBD1 matching 7 bases. The CDR3 is 17 amino acids. Looked up from germline, CDR1 is MGHRA and CDR2 is YSYEKL. The trim removed 0 bases at V and 1 base at J, leaving 5 bases unmatched. Here the CDR3 DNA reads TGCGCCAGCAGCCAAGATCTTAGGGGGCGAACTAATGAAAAACTGTTTTTT. Translating gives CASSQDLRGRTNEKLFF.

The chain combines TRBV9 with TRBJ2-3, with 8 bases identical to TRBD2. CDR3 length: 15 residues. Germline trimming cut 3 bases from V and 6 bases from J; bases unmatched to any gene: 9. The germline CDR1 and CDR2 sequences are SGDLS and YYNGEE. The CDR3 DNA reads as TGTGCCAGCAGCGACTCCGGGACTAGTCCTGATACGCAGTATTTT. This translates into CASSDSGTSPDTQYF.

The V and J genes are TRBV9 and TRBJ2-2, with 7 bases aligning to TRBD2. The germline V gene has CDR1 SGDLS and CDR2 YYNGEE. V shed 4 bases and J 1 base; nucleotides not matched to a gene: 10. The CDR3 consists of 17 residues. CDR3 protein: CASSQMGQRGNTGELFF. The DNA of the CDR3 is TGTGCCAGCAGCCAGATGGGTCAGCGGGGGAACACCGGGGAGCTGTTTTTT.

This clone was counted a few times. Here the CDR3 reads CASSMTPTEAFF. The CDR3, as DNA: TGTGCCAGTAGTATGACACCCACTGAAGCTTTCTTT. This sequence joins TRBV19 and TRBJ1-1, with D hard to call. CDR3 length: 12 residues. In germline, CDR1 is LNHDA, CDR2 SQIVND (reference sequence). Trimming removed 3 bases from V and 4 bases from J, with 6 bases in between.

The chain employs TRBV11-2 and TRBJ1-4, with 10 bases fitting TRBD1. The CDR3 is 17 residues long. CDR1 SGHAT and CDR2 FQNNGV come from the germline V gene. V gave up 1 base and J gave up 6 bases; unmatched junction bases: 8. The DNA for the CDR3 is TGTGCCAGCAGCTTAGTAGGAGGGACAGGGGTGGATGAAAAACTGTTTTTT. It translates to CASSLVGGTGVDEKLFF.

The chain couples TRBV14 to TRBJ2-1; TRBD2 agrees at 13 bases. The CDR3 has 17 amino acids. J was trimmed by 9 bases and V by 2 bases; bases with no gene match: 10. Germline CDR1 reads SGHDN; CDR2 reads FVKESK. The CDR3 here is CASSQMTSGRPRGEQFF. As DNA, the CDR3 is TGTGCCAGCAGCCAAATGACTAGCGGGAGGCCGCGGGGTGAGCAGTTCTTC.

This clone occurred a few times. The chain joins TRBV29-1 to TRBJ2-1; 12 positions match TRBD2. CDR1 SQVTM and CDR2 ANQGSEA come from the germline V gene. The CDR3 consists of 14 residues. V lost 3 bases to trimming and J lost 7 bases; unmatched junction nucleotides: 4. CDR3 bases: TGCAGCGTTGACCTAGCGGGAGGGTTAAATGAGCAGTTCTTC. It codes for CSVDLAGGLNEQFF.

The rearrangement uses TRBV4-1 and TRBJ2-7, with 8 bases aligning to TRBD1. Germline values: CDR1 MGHRA, CDR2 YSYEKL. The CDR3 has 16 amino acids. Trimming removed 2 bases from V and 4 bases from J; junction bases left unmatched: 10. In DNA form, the CDR3 reads TGCGCCAGCAGCCAAATTAAGGGACAGGTGGAGTACGAGCAGTACTTC. It is translated as CASSQIKGQVEYEQYF.

The V and J genes are TRBV5-1 and TRBJ1-2; D unclear. Trimming took off 3 bases at V and 4 bases at J, with 16 bases between the two ends. Germline V gives CDR1 SGHRS, CDR2 YFSETQ. The CDR3 is 15 amino acids. The CDR3 loop is CASSSRTHVPYGYTF. The CDR3 coding sequence is TGCGCCAGCAGCTCAAGAACTCACGTTCCCTATGGCTACACCTTC.

The V gene is TRBV4-1, the J gene TRBJ2-3; 12 bases match TRBD2. The CDR3 runs to 19 residues. Germline CDR1 MGHRA, CDR2 YSYEKL. V was clipped by 1 base and J by 0 bases; unmatched bases: 8. The CDR3 loop reads CASSQASSGRETSTDTQYF. In DNA form, the CDR3 reads TGCGCCAGCAGCCAAGCCTCTAGCGGGAGGGAGACTAGCACAGATACGCAGTATTTT.